The subject of this entry is one T cell receptor (beta chain). The sample is drawn from a study of blood T cell repertoires in COVID-19. Some clones are missing from TCRdb's copy, which holds only in-frame ones; the method was immunoSEQ multiplex PCR. The table records some 200,000 clones, about 85% of them present only once. The V end lost 0 bases, the J end lost 3 bases, and 9 bases lay between the germline ends. The CDR3 contains 15 residues. Germline values: CDR1 LGHNA, CDR2 YNFKEQ. The clonotype comes from a woman of 80 years or more in a cohort sampled during active or convalescent COVID-19. This chain joins TRBV4-2 and TRBJ2-1; D is uncertain. Sequenced: peripheral blood. The CDR3 is CASSQDALVYNEQFF. In nucleotides, the CDR3 is TGTGCCAGCAGCCAAGACGCCCTAGTCTACAATGAGCAGTTCTTC.